These T cell receptor beta chains were read from a single sample in a study of somatic mutations in cytotoxic T cells in rheumatoid arthritis. This table comes from immunoSEQ multiplex PCR, and its TCRdb copy is limited to in-frame clones, with some not included. The table records some 9,600 clones, about 89% of them present only once. Sequencing used CD8+ T cells sorted from blood. These receptors all come from a woman aged 18-29 years with rheumatoid arthritis. CDR3s include the opening cysteine and the closing phenylalanine or tryptophan. The order of the fields is CDR3 length, clone size, D gene, V gene, J gene, CDR3 protein, CDR3 DNA. The D gene is left open where the match is weak. Where a row states a size, it is once, few, many or the class of an expanded clone; other rows omit it.

cdr3_length: 15; clone_size: once; d_call: TRBD1; v_call: TRBV10-1; j_call: TRBJ2-7; cdr3_aa: CASSEWETGVYEQYF; cdr3_nt: TGCGCCAGCAGTGAATGGGAGACAGGGGTTTACGAGCAGTACTTC
cdr3_length: 15; clone_size: .; d_call: TRBD1; v_call: TRBV7-6; j_call: TRBJ2-2; cdr3_aa: CASSLTGGNTGELFF; cdr3_nt: TGTGCCAGCAGCTTAACAGGGGGGAACACCGGGGAGCTGTTTTTT
cdr3_length: 17; clone_size: .; d_call: .; v_call: TRBV4-3; j_call: TRBJ1-3; cdr3_aa: CASSQFPVQASGNTIYF; cdr3_nt: TGCGCCAGCAGCCAGTTCCCTGTACAGGCCTCTGGAAACACCATATATTTT
cdr3_length: 15; clone_size: .; d_call: .; v_call: TRBV28; j_call: TRBJ2-3; cdr3_aa: CASSFLAGIADTQYF; cdr3_nt: TGTGCCAGCAGTTTTCTGGCAGGCATCGCAGATACGCAGTATTTT
cdr3_length: 18; clone_size: few; d_call: .; v_call: TRBV28; j_call: TRBJ1-3; cdr3_aa: CASSSLLFSTDSGNTIYF; cdr3_nt: TGTGCCAGCAGTTCCTTGCTGTTTTCGACTGACTCTGGAAACACCATATATTTT
cdr3_length: 12; clone_size: few; d_call: TRBD1; v_call: TRBV7-9; j_call: TRBJ1-2; cdr3_aa: CASSLVQGVYTF; cdr3_nt: TGTGCCAGCAGCTTAGTTCAGGGGGTCTACACCTTC
cdr3_length: 15; clone_size: .; d_call: TRBD1; v_call: TRBV19; j_call: TRBJ1-1; cdr3_aa: CASSVPGQVNTEAFF; cdr3_nt: TGTGCCAGTAGTGTGCCGGGACAGGTGAACACTGAAGCTTTCTTT
cdr3_length: 14; clone_size: .; d_call: .; v_call: TRBV9; j_call: TRBJ2-7; cdr3_aa: CASSVATGHYEQYF; cdr3_nt: TGTGCCAGCAGCGTAGCTACAGGGCACTACGAGCAGTACTTC
cdr3_length: 13; clone_size: once; d_call: .; v_call: TRBV5-1; j_call: TRBJ1-2; cdr3_aa: CASSPRSGVDYTF; cdr3_nt: TGCGCCAGCAGCCCACGTAGTGGAGTTGACTACACCTTC
cdr3_length: 18; clone_size: .; d_call: .; v_call: TRBV5-6; j_call: TRBJ1-3; cdr3_aa: CASSLSRVGRKPGNTIYF; cdr3_nt: TGTGCCAGCAGCTTGTCTAGGGTTGGGAGAAAACCTGGAAACACCATATATTTT
cdr3_length: 16; clone_size: .; d_call: .; v_call: TRBV30; j_call: TRBJ2-7; cdr3_aa: CAWRHPGNPYSYEQYF; cdr3_nt: TGTGCCTGGAGGCATCCCGGGAACCCATACTCCTACGAGCAGTACTTC
cdr3_length: 13; clone_size: .; d_call: .; v_call: TRBV7-9; j_call: TRBJ1-2; cdr3_aa: CASSLVNSGGYTF; cdr3_nt: TGTGCCAGCAGCTTAGTGAATTCGGGGGGCTACACCTTC
cdr3_length: 15; clone_size: .; d_call: TRBD1; v_call: TRBV28; j_call: TRBJ2-5; cdr3_aa: CASSPYRGTGETQYF; cdr3_nt: TGTGCCAGCAGTCCATACAGGGGAACTGGGGAGACCCAGTACTTC
cdr3_length: 15; clone_size: .; d_call: .; v_call: TRBV10-3; j_call: TRBJ2-5; cdr3_aa: CAISEGGALQETQYF; cdr3_nt: TGTGCCATCAGTGAGGGCGGAGCACTACAAGAGACCCAGTACTTC
cdr3_length: 15; clone_size: once; d_call: TRBD1; v_call: TRBV10-2; j_call: TRBJ1-2; cdr3_aa: CASINPEDRNYGYTF; cdr3_nt: TGCGCCAGTATTAACCCTGAGGACAGGAACTATGGCTACACCTTC
cdr3_length: 15; clone_size: .; d_call: TRBD2; v_call: TRBV27; j_call: TRBJ2-1; cdr3_aa: CASREAGGPGNEQFF; cdr3_nt: TGTGCCAGCAGGGAAGCGGGGGGGCCGGGGAATGAGCAGTTCTTC
cdr3_length: 14; clone_size: .; d_call: .; v_call: TRBV18; j_call: TRBJ1-1; cdr3_aa: CASRPRPYQTEAFF; cdr3_nt: TGTGCATCCCGCCCCAGGCCTTACCAGACTGAAGCTTTCTTT
cdr3_length: 11; clone_size: .; d_call: .; v_call: TRBV14; j_call: TRBJ1-1; cdr3_aa: CASSRGTEAFF; cdr3_nt: TGTGCCAGCAGCCGAGGGACTGAAGCTTTCTTT
cdr3_length: 14; clone_size: .; d_call: TRBD1; v_call: TRBV13; j_call: TRBJ2-7; cdr3_aa: CASSLVGRGYEQYF; cdr3_nt: TGTGCCAGCAGCTTAGTTGGCAGGGGGTACGAGCAGTACTTC
cdr3_length: 16; clone_size: .; d_call: .; v_call: TRBV7-9; j_call: TRBJ2-5; cdr3_aa: CASSLSGGGRQETQYF; cdr3_nt: TGTGCCAGCAGCTTATCTGGGGGAGGCCGTCAAGAGACCCAGTACTTC
cdr3_length: 13; clone_size: .; d_call: .; v_call: TRBV11-3; j_call: TRBJ1-1; cdr3_aa: CASSPSGNTEAFF; cdr3_nt: TGTGCCAGCAGCCCATCCGGGAACACTGAAGCTTTCTTT
cdr3_length: 14; clone_size: .; d_call: TRBD1; v_call: TRBV7-2; j_call: TRBJ2-2; cdr3_aa: CASSLAGGAGELFF; cdr3_nt: TGTGCCAGCAGCTTGGCAGGGGGTGCCGGGGAGCTGTTTTTT
cdr3_length: 13; clone_size: .; d_call: .; v_call: TRBV9; j_call: TRBJ1-2; cdr3_aa: CASGGGANYGYTF; cdr3_nt: TGTGCCAGCGGGGGGGGCGCCAACTATGGCTACACCTTC
cdr3_length: 16; clone_size: .; d_call: TRBD2; v_call: TRBV15; j_call: TRBJ2-3; cdr3_aa: CATSRGSSGGRDTQYF; cdr3_nt: TGTGCCACCAGCAGAGGGTCTAGCGGGGGAAGAGATACGCAGTATTTT
cdr3_length: 13; clone_size: .; d_call: .; v_call: TRBV11-2; j_call: TRBJ1-5; cdr3_aa: CASSPNRGQPQHF; cdr3_nt: TGTGCCAGCAGCCCCAATAGGGGTCAGCCCCAGCATTTT
cdr3_length: 18; clone_size: .; d_call: TRBD2; v_call: TRBV9; j_call: TRBJ2-1; cdr3_aa: CASSVGFQAGGNYNEQFF; cdr3_nt: TGTGCCAGCAGCGTCGGATTTCAAGCGGGGGGAAACTACAATGAGCAGTTCTTC
cdr3_length: 19; clone_size: .; d_call: TRBD2; v_call: TRBV12-5; j_call: TRBJ2-5; cdr3_aa: CASAFAGGDPQKWEETQYF; cdr3_nt: TGTGCTAGTGCCTTTGCGGGGGGGGACCCTCAGAAGTGGGAAGAGACCCAGTACTTC
cdr3_length: 15; clone_size: .; d_call: .; v_call: TRBV9; j_call: TRBJ2-7; cdr3_aa: CASSVSSRERDEQYF; cdr3_nt: TGTGCCAGCAGCGTAAGTTCCCGGGAGAGGGACGAGCAGTACTTC
cdr3_length: 15; clone_size: .; d_call: TRBD2; v_call: TRBV4-2; j_call: TRBJ2-5; cdr3_aa: CASSQGEAGQETQYF; cdr3_nt: TGTGCCAGCAGCCAAGGCGAAGCGGGGCAAGAGACCCAGTACTTC
cdr3_length: 15; clone_size: .; d_call: .; v_call: TRBV4-3; j_call: TRBJ1-2; cdr3_aa: CASSQDWDGGWGYTF; cdr3_nt: TGCGCCAGCAGCCAAGATTGGGACGGGGGTTGGGGCTACACCTTC
cdr3_length: 15; clone_size: .; d_call: TRBD1; v_call: TRBV9; j_call: TRBJ2-1; cdr3_aa: CASSGRDRVNNEQFF; cdr3_nt: TGTGCCAGCAGCGGACGAGACAGGGTTAACAATGAGCAGTTCTTC
cdr3_length: 15; clone_size: .; d_call: .; v_call: TRBV6-1; j_call: TRBJ2-7; cdr3_aa: CASSPWTAPTFEQYF; cdr3_nt: TGTGCCAGCAGTCCCTGGACAGCCCCAACGTTTGAGCAGTACTTC
cdr3_length: 14; clone_size: .; d_call: .; v_call: TRBV28; j_call: TRBJ2-3; cdr3_aa: CASSWNYPTDTQYF; cdr3_nt: TGTGCCAGCAGTTGGAACTACCCCACAGATACGCAGTATTTT
cdr3_length: 17; clone_size: .; d_call: TRBD2; v_call: TRBV4-2; j_call: TRBJ2-3; cdr3_aa: CASSPRLAGAKGDTQYF; cdr3_nt: TGTGCCAGCAGCCCCCGACTAGCGGGGGCAAAGGGAGATACGCAGTATTTT
cdr3_length: 12; clone_size: once; d_call: .; v_call: TRBV7-9; j_call: TRBJ2-7; cdr3_aa: CASSFDSYEQYF; cdr3_nt: TGTGCCAGCAGCTTCGACAGCTACGAGCAGTACTTC
cdr3_length: 12; clone_size: .; d_call: .; v_call: TRBV11-3; j_call: TRBJ2-1; cdr3_aa: CASSSTGFEQFF; cdr3_nt: TGTGCCAGCAGCTCGACTGGGTTTGAGCAGTTCTTC
cdr3_length: 13; clone_size: .; d_call: .; v_call: TRBV13; j_call: TRBJ2-1; cdr3_aa: CASSGFGLAAQFF; cdr3_nt: TGTGCCAGCAGCGGATTTGGACTCGCAGCGCAGTTCTTC
cdr3_length: 19; clone_size: once; d_call: TRBD2; v_call: TRBV9; j_call: TRBJ2-3; cdr3_aa: CASSDRLAGSNGVPDTQYF; cdr3_nt: TGTGCCAGCAGCGATAGGCTAGCGGGGAGCAACGGGGTCCCAGATACGCAGTATTTT
cdr3_length: 15; clone_size: .; d_call: TRBD1; v_call: TRBV9; j_call: TRBJ2-7; cdr3_aa: CASSVGGTGSYEQYF; cdr3_nt: TGTGCCAGCAGCGTAGGAGGGACAGGTTCCTACGAGCAGTACTTC